What follows are 21 T cell receptor beta chains derived from one specimen sequenced in a study of blood T cells in healthy people across ages. Primed by a sample-barcoded 5' primer and a J-beta primer mix, a second PCR proceeded for about 6 to 12 cycles. Via MiXCR, TCRdb re-called the 5' RACE reads, giving one row per CDR3 protein. The sample records about 1 million distinct CDR3 sequences, about 23% being singletons. The sample also formed part of further work on T cells of mothers and their children.

Sequencing was done on a sample of blood. These receptors were obtained from a girl between 2 and 10 years old in good health.

This clonotype was observed a handful of times. The rearrangement links TRBV28 to TRBJ2-7; D possibly matches TRBD1 or TRBD2 (7 bases each). Germline CDR1 and CDR2: MDHEN and SYDVKM. V lost 4 bases and J lost 4, with 20 bases in between. The CDR3 extends over 16 amino acids. The CDR3 nucleotides read TGTGCCAGCAGTTCTTCCCGGGGAGGGGGCGCGTACGAGCAGTACTTC. Translated, it gives CASSSSRGGGAYEQYF.

This clonotype has only a few counts. The chain has TRBV29-1 and TRBJ1-1; no definite D call. Germline V gene sequence: CDR1 SQVTM, CDR2 ANQGSEA. V dropped 5 bases and J dropped 0 bases, with 7 bases sitting between them. The CDR3 covers 12 residues. The CDR3 coding sequence is TGCAGCGTTTCGCACATGAACACTGAAGCTTTCTTT. It specifies CSVSHMNTEAFF.

This chain links TRBV4-1 with TRBJ2-3; D call uncertain. CDR1 is MGHRA, CDR2 YSYEKL, per germline. The V end lost 1 base, the J end lost 4 bases, and 12 bases lay between the germline ends. The length of the CDR3 is 15 residues. The chain's CDR3 is CASSQVYVGPDTQYF. CDR3 DNA sequence: TGCGCCAGCAGCCAAGTCTACGTAGGGCCAGATACGCAGTATTTT.

This clonotype was counted a few times. The chain joins TRBV19 to TRBJ1-2; possibly TRBD1 for D (5 bases). The CDR3 length is 13 residues. CDR1 is LNHDA and CDR2 is SQIVND in the germline V gene (reference sequence). V was cut by 7 bases and J by 7 bases, with 16 bases left in between. The CDR3 sequence is CASIGTGSGGYTF. CDR3 sequence (DNA): TGTGCCAGTATTGGGACGGGATCTGGTGGCTACACCTTC.

This clonotype was observed a handful of times. The gene calls are TRBV29-1 and TRBJ1-1; D is undetermined. CDR1 and CDR2 from the germline V gene are SQVTM and ANQGSEA. V lost 7 bases and J lost 6, with 12 bases in between. The CDR3 is 11 amino acids. CDR3 DNA: TGCAGCGCCCATCAAGGACCTGAAGCTTTCTTT. Amino acids: CSAHQGPEAFF.

For the CDR3, the DNA is TGTGCCAGCAGCTCAATCGGACAGGGAGGCAATGAGCAGTTCTTC. Translation: CASSSIGQGGNEQFF. The chain couples TRBV5-4 to TRBJ2-1, with 8 bases identical to TRBD1. V trimming: 3 bases; J trimming: 6 bases; junction bases outside the gene matches: 8. The CDR3 totals 15 residues. The germline V gene has CDR1 SGHNT and CDR2 YYREEE (reference sequence).

The chain carries TRBV2 and TRBJ2-2, with a tentative D call TRBD2 (5 bases). Germline CDR1 and CDR2: SNHLY and FYNNEI. Trimming shortened V by 4 bases and J by 5 bases, and 14 bases separated the two germline ends. The length of the CDR3 is 15 residues. CDR3 DNA sequence: TGTGCCAGCAGTGTAGAGGGCGGATGGACCGGGGAGCTGTTTTTT. The encoded protein is CASSVEGGWTGELFF. The whole variable domain, filled in from reference TRBV2 and TRBJ2-2, reads EPEVTQTPSHQVTQMGQEVILRCVPISNHLYFYWYRQILGQKVEFLVSFYNNEISEKSEIFDDQFSVERPDGSNFTLKIRSTKLEDSAMYFCASSVEGGWTGELFFGEGSRLTVL.

This clonotype was seen a handful of times. Without the conserved terminal phenylalanine or tryptophan, this CDR3 likely stems from a read error. The V call is TRBV7-2, the J call TRBJ2-3, with D possibly being TRBD1 (6 bases). CDR3 length: 16 amino acids. V was trimmed by 3 bases and J by 2 bases, leaving 15 bases between them. Germline CDR1 SGHTA, CDR2 FQGNSA. The CDR3 sequence is CASSFLLEGDTDTQYL. In nucleotides, the CDR3 is TGTGCCAGCAGCTTCCTTCTTGAGGGGGACACAGATACGCAGTATCTT.

V usage is TRBV29-1 and J usage is TRBJ2-5; TRBD2 aligns across 7 bases. Unmatched junction bases numbered 12, after V lost 6 bases and J lost 5 bases. This CDR3 is 14 amino acids long. Germline V gene lookup returns CDR1 SQVTM and CDR2 ANQGSEA. The CDR3 nucleotides are TGCAGCGTCCTCCCGGGAGGTAGTCGGGAGACCCAGTACTTC. Translated: CSVLPGGSRETQYF.

This rearrangement joins TRBV19 to TRBJ2-7; weak D call: TRBD2 (5 bases). V lost 1 base to trimming and J lost 1 base, with 8 bases between them. The CDR3 sequence is 14 residues long. CDR1 is LNHDA, CDR2 SQIVND, per germline (reference sequence). CDR3 sequence: CASSIGGLSYEQYF. For the CDR3, the DNA is TGTGCCAGTAGTATAGGAGGACTTTCCTACGAGCAGTACTTC.

This sequence joins TRBV28 and TRBJ2-3; D call uncertain. Germline V gives CDR1 MDHEN, CDR2 SYDVKM. This CDR3 contains 12 residues. Trimming removed 3 bases from V and 10 bases from J, with 11 bases in between. The CDR3 reads CASSFLERSQYF. For the CDR3, the DNA is TGTGCCAGCAGTTTTCTTGAGAGGTCGCAGTATTTT.

The V gene is TRBV11-2, the J gene TRBJ1-3; D remains unclear. Germline values: CDR1 SGHAT, CDR2 FQNNGV. The V end lost 6 bases, the J end lost 4 bases, and 13 bases lay between the germline ends. This CDR3 has 14 amino acids. CDR3 protein: CASSVEYEGNTIYF. CDR3 nucleotides: TGTGCCAGCAGTGTTGAGTACGAGGGAAACACCATATATTTT.

This clonotype has more than one count but fewer than ten. The chain carries TRBV27 and TRBJ2-3, with 8 bases aligning to TRBD2. V lost 5 bases, J lost 5 bases, and 12 bases stayed unmatched. In germline, CDR1 is MNHEY, CDR2 SMNVEV (reference sequence). This CDR3 is built from 16 residues. The CDR3 DNA reads TGTGCCAGCAGTCCCCTGGGTAGCGGGGTCGTAGATACGCAGTATTTT. It translates to CASSPLGSGVVDTQYF.

V gene TRBV6-1 combines with J gene TRBJ1-4, with TRBD1 as a possible D gene (6 bases). Germline V gene sequence: CDR1 MNHNS, CDR2 SASEGT. The CDR3 loop spans 14 amino acids. Trimming cost V 7 bases and J 8 bases, with 17 bases left between them. The chain's CDR3 is CASNKDSEGEKLFF. The CDR3 region has the DNA TGTGCCAGCAACAAGGACAGCGAAGGAGAAAAACTGTTTTTT.

This clonotype was observed at least ten times. CDR3 residues: CSARSLLAEVVYEQYF. CDR3 nucleotides: TGCAGTGCTAGATCCCTGCTAGCGGAGGTCGTCTACGAGCAGTACTTC. J is TRBJ2-7 and V is TRBV20-1, with 7 bases identical to TRBD2. The ends lost 2 bases at V and 3 bases at J; junction bases unmatched: 13. CDR3 length: 16 residues. Germline CDR1 and CDR2: DFQATT and SNEGSKA (reference sequence).

This chain joins TRBV19 and TRBJ2-3; D remains ambiguous. The CDR3 extends over 16 amino acids. Germline CDR1 is LNHDA and CDR2 is SQIVND (reference sequence). Trimming took off 4 bases at V and 1 base at J, with 15 bases between the two ends. Here the CDR3 reads CASSKNWLVGTDTQYF. DNA of the CDR3: TGTGCCAGTAGTAAGAATTGGCTAGTCGGCACAGATACGCAGTATTTT.

The chain links TRBV3-1 to TRBJ2-7; no clear D gene. V was pared by 4 bases and J by 2 bases, with 12 bases between. The germline V gene has CDR1 LGHDT and CDR2 YNNKEL (reference sequence). This CDR3 contains 14 residues. CDR3 coding DNA: TGTGCCAGCAGCCCACGGACCTATACCTACGAGCAGTACTTC. This codes for CASSPRTYTYEQYF.

The sample holds a few counts of this clonotype. The V and J genes are TRBV12-3 or TRBV12-4 and TRBJ2-1; 8 bases line up with TRBD2. The CDR3 length is 12 residues. The ends lost 9 bases at V and 8 bases at J; junction bases unmatched: 6. CDR3: CASRGGSDEQFF. The CDR3 nucleotides read TGTGCCAGTCGGGGGGGAAGCGATGAGCAGTTCTTC.

The V and J genes are TRBV7-2 and TRBJ2-2, with TRBD2 matching over 8 bases. Germline CDR1 is SGHTA and CDR2 is FQGNSA. The CDR3 has 18 residues. V lost 5 bases to trimming and J lost 5 bases; unmatched junction nucleotides: 16. CDR3 residues: CASSPGVAGSLRTGELFF. CDR3 bases: TGTGCCAGCAGCCCCGGGGTAGCGGGGTCCCTCCGGACCGGGGAGCTGTTTTTT.

The V call is TRBV5-5, the J call TRBJ2-3; 7 positions agree with TRBD1. The CDR3 contains 17 residues. Trimming cost V 0 bases and J 9 bases; bases outside gene matches: 16. Germline V CDR1 and CDR2: SGHKS, YYEKEE (reference sequence). CDR3 sequence (DNA): TGTGCCAGCAGCTTGGAGGCCGTCGTGGCAGGGGGTTTGACGCAGTATTTT. Translated, it gives CASSLEAVVAGGLTQYF.

This clonotype appeared a few times. The rearrangement uses TRBV5-1 and TRBJ2-3; tentative D call: TRBD1 (6 bases). V lost 2 bases, J lost 1 base, and 20 bases lay in between. CDR3 length: 18 amino acids. Per germline, CDR1 SGHRS and CDR2 YFSETQ. The CDR3, as DNA: TGCGCCAGCAGCTTACGAAATAGACAGGCTTGGGGCACAGATACGCAGTATTTT. Translation: CASSLRNRQAWGTDTQYF.